The 24 T cell receptor beta chains reported below all come from one sample, sequenced in a study of blood T cells in healthy people across ages. Through a sample-barcoded 5' primer and a J-beta primer mix, a second PCR was run for roughly 7 to 12 cycles. TCRdb called the 5' RACE reads again in MiXCR, with one record for every CDR3 protein. The data contain about a million distinct CDR3 sequences, roughly two fifths of them singletons. Sequenced input: blood. The receptors here all came from a man between 18 and 35 years old in good health.

The rearrangement uses TRBV4-2 and TRBJ1-5, with TRBD1 identical over 8 bases. The CDR3 runs to 16 residues. The junction had 8 bases not matched to a gene; V was cut back by 0 bases and J by 7 bases. Germline assignment: CDR1 LGHNA and CDR2 YNFKEQ. The CDR3 spells CASSQDSRGRNQPQHF. The DNA for the CDR3 is TGTGCCAGCAGCCAAGATAGCAGGGGGCGGAACCAGCCCCAGCATTTT.

A few counts support this clonotype. The rearrangement joins TRBV20-1 to TRBJ1-1; D is ambiguous. The germline gives CDR1 DFQATT, CDR2 SNEGSKA (reference sequence). Trimming shortened V by 2 bases and J by 5 bases, and 12 bases separated the two germline ends. The CDR3 runs to 13 residues. CDR3 sequence (DNA): TGCAGTGCTAGACGCCTCGCAGAGACTGAAGCTTTCTTT. It codes for CSARRLAETEAFF.

This clonotype was detected only a few times. The V gene is TRBV6-6, the J gene TRBJ1-1; no clear D. V gave up 2 bases and J gave up 0 bases, with 13 bases separating them. Per germline, CDR1 MNHNY and CDR2 SVGAGI (reference sequence). The CDR3 sequence is 16 residues long. The CDR3 region has the DNA TGTGCCAGCAGTTACCCCACCCGAGGGTTGAACACTGAAGCTTTCTTT. This translates into CASSYPTRGLNTEAFF.

Comments on this clonotype: One end of the junction is discordant with germline, which a read error may explain. The V gene is TRBV3-1, the J gene TRBJ1-5; D perhaps matches TRBD1 (6 bases). The CDR3 runs to 14 residues. Germline CDR1 is LGHDT and CDR2 is YNNKEL (reference sequence). As DNA, the CDR3 is TGTGCCGGCAGCCAGGACAGAACTCATCAGCCCCAGCATTTT. Its translation is CAGSQDRTHQPQHF.

This clonotype was seen only a few times. DNA for the CDR3: TGCAGCGTTGATCTTTCGGGGCTCGGCGAAAAACTGTTTTTT. Its protein is CSVDLSGLGEKLFF. V usage is TRBV29-1 and J usage is TRBJ1-4; possible D gene TRBD1, 5 bases. Germline V lookup: CDR1 SQVTM, CDR2 ANQGSEA. The germline V and J ends were trimmed by 3 bases and 8 bases, with 16 bases remaining between them. The length of the CDR3 is 14 residues.

For the CDR3, the DNA is TGTGCCAGCACCTACGGACAGGATAATTCACCCCTCCACTTT. It codes for CASTYGQDNSPLHF. The chain carries TRBV6-5 and TRBJ1-6; TRBD1 aligns across 7 bases. V dropped 7 bases and J dropped 5; count of bases not matched to a gene: 5. CDR3 length: 14 amino acids. CDR1 and CDR2 from the germline V gene are MNHEY and SVGAGI.

This chain connects TRBV20-1 to TRBJ2-1; tentatively, D is TRBD1 (6 bases). Trimming removed 2 bases at V and 9 bases at J, with 20 bases between. Germline CDR1 reads DFQATT; CDR2 reads SNEGSKA (reference sequence). The CDR3 contains 15 residues. The chain's CDR3 is CSARNRATNTIEQFF. CDR3 DNA: TGCAGTGCTAGAAACAGGGCAACGAATACGATTGAGCAGTTCTTC.

This chain joins TRBV11-2 and TRBJ2-7; D remains unclear. CDR1 is SGHAT, CDR2 FQNNGV, per germline. The germline V and J ends were trimmed by 1 base and 2 bases, with 15 bases remaining between them. The CDR3 is made up of 16 amino acids. DNA of the CDR3: TGTGCCAGCAGCTTAGCTGGAGCCGCCCCTACCTACGAGCAGTACTTC. It translates to CASSLAGAAPTYEQYF. Based on the CDR3 plus reference TRBV11-2 and TRBJ2-7, the full variable domain is EAGVAQSPRYKIIEKRQSVAFWCNPISGHATLYWYQQILGQGPKLLIQFQNNGVVDDSQLPKDRFSAERLKGVDSTLKIQPAKLEDSAVYLCASSLAGAAPTYEQYFGPGTRLTVT.

The chain links TRBV20-1 to TRBJ2-1, with 16 nucleotides matching TRBD2. With the DNA end fitting TRBJ2-7 better, the J assignment may be wrong. Germline V gene sequence: CDR1 DFQATT, CDR2 SNEGSKA (reference sequence). This CDR3 contains 21 residues. The CDR3 DNA follows: TGCAGTGCTAGAGATACGCCCGGGACTAGCGGGGGGGCGCGGTCCTACAATGAGCAGTACTTC. Its translation: CSARDTPGTSGGARSYNEQYF.

The chain combines TRBV6-1 with TRBJ1-1, with D uncertain. Trimming removed 2 bases from V and 12 bases from J, with 7 bases in between. The CDR3 sequence is 10 residues long. Germline V lookup: CDR1 MNHNS, CDR2 SASEGT. The CDR3: CASSEQWPFF. CDR3 coding DNA: TGTGCCAGCAGTGAACAATGGCCTTTCTTT.

The rearrangement links TRBV11-2 to TRBJ2-3; possible D gene TRBD1, 6 bases. V was cut by 7 bases and J by 4 bases, with 15 bases left in between. The CDR3 is made up of 14 amino acids. CDR1 and CDR2 (germline): SGHAT, FQNNGV. The CDR3 spells CASTQGLGPDTQYF. CDR3 in DNA: TGTGCCAGCACCCAGGGGCTGGGGCCAGATACGCAGTATTTT.

The chain employs TRBV7-2 and TRBJ1-1; D remains unclear. The V end lost 1 base, the J end lost 0 bases, and 12 bases lay between the germline ends. CDR1 is SGHTA, CDR2 FQGNSA, per germline. The CDR3 runs 16 residues. For the CDR3, the DNA is TGTGCCAGCAGCTTAGTCTCCACCGTCTTGAACACTGAAGCTTTCTTT. As protein: CASSLVSTVLNTEAFF.

V gene TRBV7-9 combines with J gene TRBJ2-3; 8 nucleotides align to TRBD2. The V gene end was trimmed by 1 base and the J gene end by 4 bases; junction bases not matched to a gene: 10. Germline V gene sequence: CDR1 SEHNR, CDR2 FQNEAQ (reference sequence). The CDR3 is 17 residues long. Here the CDR3 DNA reads TGTGCCAGCAGCTTAGATATTTTAGCGGGGTCCGCAGATACGCAGTATTTT. Translated: CASSLDILAGSADTQYF.

The chain uses TRBV4-3 and TRBJ2-6, with D tentatively TRBD1 (5 bases). The V end lost 0 bases, the J end lost 0 bases, and 12 bases lay between the germline ends. The CDR3 is 18 amino acids. The germline gives CDR1 LGHNA, CDR2 YSLEER. The DNA of the CDR3 is TGCGCCAGCAGCCAAGATTCAGGGCCTCGCTCTGGGGCCAACGTCCTGACTTTC. Protein: CASSQDSGPRSGANVLTF.

The DNA of the CDR3 is TGTGCCAGCGGGATCGTCAGTATGAACACTGAAGCTTTCTTT. Its translation: CASGIVSMNTEAFF. The chain uses TRBV12-3 or TRBV12-4 and TRBJ1-1; D is uncertain. The CDR3 has 14 residues. The ends were cut back, 8 bases at V and 0 bases at J, with 13 bases in the middle.

This clonotype has only a few counts. The rearrangement links TRBV7-2 to TRBJ1-2; 8 bases agree with TRBD1. There are 14 residues in the CDR3. Trimming cost V 5 bases and J 7 bases; bases outside gene matches: 9. The germline V gene encodes CDR1 SGHTA and CDR2 FQGNSA. The DNA of the CDR3 is TGTGCCAGCAGCCTGGACAGGGAGGATCCTGGCTACACCTTC. It encodes CASSLDREDPGYTF.

This rearrangement joins TRBV27 to TRBJ1-2; unclear D gene. Per the germline V gene, CDR1 is MNHEY and CDR2 is SMNVEV (reference sequence). This CDR3 is 13 amino acids long. The V end lost 1 base, the J end lost 5 bases, and 8 bases lay between the germline ends. In DNA, the CDR3 is TGTGCCAGCAGTTTATATTCGGGTTATGGCTACACCTTC. Amino acid sequence: CASSLYSGYGYTF.

This sequence joins TRBV29-1 and TRBJ2-3; 10 nucleotides align to TRBD2. Germline assignment: CDR1 SQVTM and CDR2 ANQGSEA. The CDR3 is 17 residues long. V dropped 1 base and J dropped 4; count of bases not matched to a gene: 11. CDR3 sequence: CSVEANDPSGGSDTQYF. The CDR3 nucleotides are TGCAGCGTTGAAGCCAATGATCCTAGCGGGGGATCAGATACGCAGTATTTT.

Only a few counts were recorded for this clonotype. J is TRBJ2-1 and V is TRBV9; 10 nucleotides align to TRBD2. The CDR3 runs to 16 residues. Trimming cost V 1 base and J 8 bases; bases outside gene matches: 9. The V gene's germline CDR1 is SGDLS and CDR2 YYNGEE. The CDR3, as DNA: TGTGCCAGCAGCGTAAATTTACTAGCGGGGTCGGATGAGCAGTTCTTC. Its protein product is CASSVNLLAGSDEQFF.

The rearrangement joins TRBV12-3 or TRBV12-4 to TRBJ2-4, with TRBD1 as a possible D gene (5 bases). Between the trimmed V and J ends, which lost 4 bases and 10 bases, there was a span of 14 bases. The CDR3 length is 13 residues. The CDR3 sequence: CASSSWGQEIQYF. In DNA, the CDR3 is TGTGCCAGCAGTTCATGGGGCCAGGAAATTCAGTACTTC.

This clonotype showed up just a few times. The chain carries TRBV20-1 and TRBJ1-5; 10 positions agree with TRBD1. V dropped 0 bases and J dropped 6; count of bases not matched to a gene: 14. Per the germline V gene, CDR1 is DFQATT and CDR2 is SNEGSKA (reference sequence). This CDR3 is built from 18 residues. In DNA form, the CDR3 reads TGCAGTGCTAGAGAGCGGGCGGGACAGGGGAGTTGGCGTCAGCCCCAGCATTTT. Amino acids: CSARERAGQGSWRQPQHF.

There are a few counts of this clonotype. The V call is TRBV24-1, the J call TRBJ1-1, with TRBD1 matching over 7 bases. The CDR3 has 16 amino acids. Germline CDR1 and CDR2: KGHDR and SFDVKD. J was trimmed by 3 bases and V by 6 bases; bases with no gene match: 12. The CDR3 here is CATSLTGVGGYTEAFF. The CDR3 nucleotides read TGTGCCACCAGTTTAACAGGGGTCGGCGGCTACACTGAAGCTTTCTTT.

This clonotype came up a few times. The J gene is TRBJ1-2, the V gene TRBV5-5; D gene unclear. The CDR3 spans 14 residues. V was clipped by 2 bases and J by 4 bases, with 12 bases between them. CDR1 SGHKS and CDR2 YYEKEE come from the germline V gene (reference sequence). DNA for the CDR3: TGTGCCAGCAGCTTTAAAGTAGGCCCCTATGGCTACACCTTC. Protein product: CASSFKVGPYGYTF.

Turning to this clonotype: The junction and the germline gene differ at one end; a read error may be behind it. This chain joins TRBV6-1 and TRBJ1-5; tentative D call: TRBD1 (5 bases). The CDR3 is 15 residues long. Germline-derived CDR1 and CDR2 are MNHNS and SASEGT. The CDR3 region is CASREGGGWYQPQHF. Here the CDR3 DNA reads TGTGCCAGCAGGGAAGGTGGGGGTTGGTACCAGCCCCAGCATTTT.